Listed here are 2 T cell receptor beta chains from one sample, sequenced in a study of OX40 agonist ivuxolimab in advanced cancers. Repertoires were generated with immunoSEQ multiplex PCR, while TCRdb's copy carries only in-frame clones and drops some. The sample comprises about 560 clones, 60% to 70% of which are singletons, and approximately 21% rests with the top ten. The sequenced sample was CD4+ or CD8+ T cells sorted from blood, obtained in a trial of the OX40 agonist ivuxolimab. The receptors derive from an adult with an advanced solid tumor such as melanoma, head and neck, liver or kidney cancer.

In its sample, this clone was seen a few times. This chain connects TRBV6-8 to TRBJ2-7; 8 positions match TRBD1. Germline CDR1 MNHGY, CDR2 SAAAGT. The CDR3 is made up of 15 amino acids. Germline trimming cut 5 bases from V and 4 bases from J; bases unmatched to any gene: 10. This chain's CDR3 is CASSHAGQANYEQYF. The CDR3 bases are TGTGCCAGCAGTCACGCGGGACAGGCAAATTACGAGCAGTACTTC.

The rearrangement uses TRBV23-1 and TRBJ2-7; maybe TRBD2 (6 bases). TRBV23-1 is filed as an ORF, its function uncertain. This CDR3 comprises 15 residues. V gave up 6 bases and J gave up 2 bases, with 17 bases separating them. This CDR3 reads CASSQDPPGAYEQYF. The CDR3 bases are TGCGCCAGCAGCCAAGATCCCCCGGGGGCCTACGAGCAGTACTTC.